The entry below gives a single T cell receptor (beta chain) sequence along with its context. Its target antigen remains unknown. Per-base quality was not reported, and no clone a single base away is much larger than it. The CDR3 measures 14 amino acids from cysteine to phenylalanine. Just CDR3 DNA is preserved here, 42 bases in frame from base 1. The germline V gene encodes CDR1 LGHDT and CDR2 YNNKEL (reference sequence). V and J are truncated by 1 base and 7 bases respectively, leaving an intervening sequence of 13 bases. The data were obtained in a study of control samples from healthy donors and cancer patients (dated by TCRdb to about 2020). Library creation used the immunoSEQ multiplex PCR assay. As stored in TCRdb, this immuneACCESS dataset retains in-frame rearrangements with V and J assigned. A fraction of the clones does not appear; measured against another copy, unresolved V genes explain less than half of the discrepancy, and the remainder lacks a known reason. Present in this sample are 70,000 to 95,000 clones, approximately 93% of which were seen just once. The ten largest account for 1.3% of the sample.

The source of this sequence is a woman aged 40 to 50 with lung cancer. The sample taken for sequencing was PBMCs. The rearrangement combines TRBV3-1 (or the pseudogene TRBV3-2) with TRBJ2-5; the D gene remains uncertain. The DNA is as follows: TGTGCCAGCAGCCAAGCTACCATGGCCGGGACCCAGTACTTC. This translates into CASSQATMAGTQYF.